These T cell receptor beta chains were read from a single sample in a study of blood T cell repertoires in COVID-19. Clones were sequenced by immunoSEQ multiplex PCR, and TCRdb holds only the in-frame ones, with some missing. Here the sample spans around 150,000 clones, roughly 90% being singletons. The sequencing input was peripheral blood. These receptors came from a woman aged 60 to 75 with active or convalescent COVID-19. The CDR3 runs from the conserved cysteine through the conserved F or W. Each record gives: J gene, clone size, D gene, V gene, CDR3 protein, CDR3 DNA. D genes are given only for firm matches. Some rows have no size entry. The others give once, few or many, or a class for an expanded clone.

J: TRBJ2-3
size: -
D: -
V: TRBV19
CDR3: CASSIRSGGQAHRTDTQYF
DNA: TGTGCCAGTAGTATTCGATCGGGGGGACAGGCCCACCGCACAGATACGCAGTATTTT

J: TRBJ1-6
size: few
D: -
V: TRBV14
CDR3: CASSPFVNSPLHF
DNA: TGTGCCAGCAGCCCGTTCGTTAATTCACCCCTCCACTTT

J: TRBJ1-4
size: -
D: -
V: TRBV30
CDR3: CACGGRGEKLFF
DNA: TGTGCCTGCGGCGGCAGGGGTGAAAAACTGTTTTTT

J: TRBJ2-5
size: -
D: -
V: TRBV23-1
CDR3: CASSQSGRRLQETQYF
DNA: TGCGCCAGCAGTCAATCGGGCAGGCGCCTTCAAGAGACCCAGTACTTC

J: TRBJ2-5
size: -
D: -
V: TRBV5-4
CDR3: CASSLVSLEETQYF
DNA: TGTGCCAGCAGCTTGGTGTCGCTGGAGGAGACCCAGTACTTC

J: TRBJ2-7
size: -
D: TRBD2
V: TRBV4-1
CDR3: CASSQETFPSTSSSYEQYF
DNA: TGCGCCAGCAGCCAAGAGACGTTCCCCTCGACTAGCTCATCCTACGAGCAGTACTTC

J: TRBJ1-6
size: -
D: -
V: TRBV3-1/TRBV3-2
CDR3: CASSQEGALSSYNSPLHF
DNA: TGTGCCAGCAGCCAAGAGGGGGCTTTAAGCTCCTATAATTCACCCCTCCACTTT

J: TRBJ1-5
size: -
D: TRBD1
V: TRBV6-5
CDR3: CASRSGQANNQPQHF
DNA: TGTGCCAGCAGGTCGGGACAGGCTAACAATCAGCCCCAGCATTTT

J: TRBJ1-4
size: -
D: TRBD1
V: TRBV5-1
CDR3: CASRLDRDSEKLFF
DNA: TGCGCCAGCCGTCTAGACAGGGATTCGGAAAAACTGTTTTTT

J: TRBJ1-5
size: -
D: TRBD1
V: TRBV7-8
CDR3: CASSLTGQGVKRSNQPQHF
DNA: TGTGCCAGCAGCTTAACGGGACAGGGGGTAAAGAGGAGCAATCAGCCCCAGCATTTT

J: TRBJ2-2
size: -
D: -
V: TRBV12-5
CDR3: CASGLVVPGSGELFF
DNA: TGTGCTAGTGGTTTGGTAGTACCGGGGTCGGGGGAGCTGTTTTTT

J: TRBJ1-6
size: -
D: -
V: TRBV9
CDR3: CASSVSVISGNSPLHF
DNA: TGTGCCAGCAGCGTAAGCGTAATCAGTGGGAATTCACCCCTCCACTTT

J: TRBJ1-2
size: -
D: -
V: TRBV30
CDR3: CAWTGWNYGYTF
DNA: TGTGCCTGGACAGGGTGGAACTATGGCTACACCTTC

J: TRBJ2-7
size: -
D: TRBD1
V: TRBV30
CDR3: CAWDRAYEQYF
DNA: TGTGCCTGGGACAGGGCTTACGAGCAGTACTTC

J: TRBJ1-6
size: -
D: TRBD1
V: TRBV23-1
CDR3: CASSQSLGTGDSPLHF
DNA: TGCGCCAGCAGTCAATCGTTGGGGACAGGGGACTCGCCCCTCCACTTT

J: TRBJ2-7
size: few
D: TRBD2
V: TRBV3-1/TRBV3-2
CDR3: CASSQSWLAGNTYEQYF
DNA: TGTGCCAGCAGCCAAAGTTGGCTAGCGGGGAACACCTACGAGCAGTACTTC

J: TRBJ1-4
size: -
D: -
V: TRBV5-4
CDR3: CATSTGLWEKLFF
DNA: TGTGCCACGTCTACGGGGTTATGGGAAAAACTGTTTTTT

J: TRBJ1-4
size: -
D: TRBD1
V: TRBV6-6
CDR3: CASSHRDRATWANEKLFF
DNA: TGTGCCAGCAGTCACCGGGACAGGGCCACGTGGGCTAATGAAAAACTGTTTTTT

J: TRBJ2-1
size: -
D: -
V: TRBV11-2
CDR3: CASSRSGGDEQFF
DNA: TGTGCCAGCAGCCGTAGTGGGGGCGATGAGCAGTTCTTC

J: TRBJ1-2
size: -
D: -
V: TRBV19
CDR3: CASTEEGTYGYTF
DNA: TGTGCCAGCACTGAGGAGGGCACCTATGGCTACACCTTC

J: TRBJ1-3
size: -
D: TRBD1
V: TRBV6-2/TRBV6-3
CDR3: CASSRGTGTSGNTIYF
DNA: TGTGCCAGCAGTCGCGGGACAGGGACCTCTGGAAACACCATATATTTT

J: TRBJ1-2
size: -
D: TRBD1
V: TRBV25-1
CDR3: CASSAGQGVEGYTF
DNA: TGTGCCAGCAGTGCGGGACAGGGAGTGGAAGGCTACACCTTC

J: TRBJ2-7
size: -
D: -
V: TRBV11-2
CDR3: CASSRGAYEQYF
DNA: TGTGCCAGCAGCCGGGGGGCGTACGAGCAGTACTTC

J: TRBJ2-5
size: -
D: TRBD2
V: TRBV7-9
CDR3: CASSSTGTSGGASETQYF
DNA: TGTGCCAGCAGCTCAACCGGGACTAGCGGGGGGGCCAGTGAGACCCAGTACTTC

J: TRBJ2-1
size: -
D: TRBD2
V: TRBV4-1
CDR3: CASSHGPGGKDEQFF
DNA: TGCGCCAGCAGCCACGGGCCGGGGGGTAAGGATGAGCAGTTCTTC

J: TRBJ2-7
size: -
D: -
V: TRBV12-3/TRBV12-4
CDR3: CASSLGGSYEQYF
DNA: TGTGCCAGCAGTTTGGGGGGCTCCTACGAGCAGTACTTC

J: TRBJ2-7
size: -
D: -
V: TRBV5-6
CDR3: CASSLSGTEPYEQYF
DNA: TGTGCCAGCAGCTTGTCAGGGACTGAGCCCTACGAGCAGTACTTC

J: TRBJ2-1
size: -
D: TRBD2
V: TRBV5-1
CDR3: CASSTSSGGSYNEQFF
DNA: TGCGCCAGCAGCACATCTAGCGGGGGCTCCTACAATGAGCAGTTCTTC

J: TRBJ2-3
size: -
D: TRBD2
V: TRBV4-1
CDR3: CASSRETSGNTDTQYF
DNA: TGCGCCAGCAGCCGCGAGACTAGCGGAAACACAGATACGCAGTATTTT